Reported below is one T cell receptor (beta chain). This CDR3 comprises 16 residues. V shed 5 bases and J 7 bases; nucleotides not matched to a gene: 14. Germline CDR1 is LNHDA and CDR2 is SQIVND (reference sequence). The entry originates in a study of T cell changes during pregnancy in multiple sclerosis. The protocol was immunoSEQ multiplex PCR, while the TCRdb copy is restricted to in-frame clones and leaves out a portion. The sample lists roughly 87,000 clones; just over 90% were seen once. The sequence was obtained from a female donor in good health, enrolled as a control in a pregnancy study. The chain is built from TRBV19 and TRBJ2-1, with TRBD1 identical over 7 bases. Source: peripheral blood, taken in the third trimester of pregnancy. The CDR3 is CASSPRRDSRPNEQFF. The CDR3 DNA reads as TGTGCCAGTAGTCCTCGAAGGGACAGCCGACCGAATGAGCAGTTCTTC.